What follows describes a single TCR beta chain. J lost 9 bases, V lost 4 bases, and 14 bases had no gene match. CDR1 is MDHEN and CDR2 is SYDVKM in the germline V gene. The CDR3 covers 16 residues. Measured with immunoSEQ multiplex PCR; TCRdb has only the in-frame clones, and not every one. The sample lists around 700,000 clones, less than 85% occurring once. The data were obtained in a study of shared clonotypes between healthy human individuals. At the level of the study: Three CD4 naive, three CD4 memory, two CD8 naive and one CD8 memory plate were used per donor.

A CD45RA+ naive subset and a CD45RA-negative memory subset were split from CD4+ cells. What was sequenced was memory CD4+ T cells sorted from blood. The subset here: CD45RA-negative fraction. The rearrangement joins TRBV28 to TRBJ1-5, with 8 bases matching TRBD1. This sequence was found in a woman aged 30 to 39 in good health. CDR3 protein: CASSSDRDLPLRPQHF. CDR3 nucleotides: TGTGCCAGCAGTTCGGACAGGGATCTCCCCTTGAGGCCCCAGCATTTT. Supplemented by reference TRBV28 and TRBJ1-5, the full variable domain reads DVKVTQSSRYLVKRTGEKVFLECVQDMDHENMFWYRQDPGLGLRLIYFSYDVKMKEKGDIPEGYSVSREKKERFSLILESASTNQTSMYLCASSSDRDLPLRPQHFGDGTRLSIL.